The 9 T cell receptor beta chains reported below all come from one sample, sequenced in a study of cytomegalovirus exposure and HLA in healthy donors. Amplification used 60 Vbeta primers and 13 Jbeta primers. This table comes from immunoSEQ multiplex PCR, and its TCRdb copy is limited to in-frame clones, with some not included. This table holds 160,000 or so clones, around 79% found once. The sequenced sample was PBMCs. Receptor source: a woman aged 50 to 60 in good health and CMV-seronegative.

V is TRBV12-5 and J is TRBJ1-2; D remains ambiguous. The germline V and J ends were trimmed by 1 base and 8 bases, with 8 bases remaining between them. This CDR3 contains 12 residues. CDR1 LGHNT and CDR2 FRNRAP come from the germline V gene. This CDR3 is CASGLDRYGYTF. In DNA, the CDR3 is TGTGCTAGTGGTTTGGATCGGTACGGCTACACCTTC.

The genes are TRBV5-6 and TRBJ2-1; TRBD2 aligns across 10 bases. This CDR3 comprises 18 residues. V lost 0 bases to trimming and J lost 8 bases; unmatched junction nucleotides: 14. Germline V gene sequence: CDR1 SGHDT, CDR2 YYEEEE. CDR3 DNA: TGTGCCAGCAGCTTGGCCTCTTATCTAGCGGGAGAACGTTATGAGCAGTTCTTC. Translation gives CASSLASYLAGERYEQFF. Full variable domain (rest looked up from reference TRBV5-6 and TRBJ2-1): DAGVTQSPTHLIKTRGQQVTLRCSPKSGHDTVSWYQQALGQGPQFIFQYYEEEERQRGNFPDRFSGHQFPNYSSELNVNALLLGDSALYLCASSLASYLAGERYEQFFGPGTRLTVL.

This sequence joins TRBV21-1 and TRBJ2-5; the DNA was not compared with TRBD1, the D call given in the table. TRBV21-1 is listed as a pseudogene. CDR3 length: 16 amino acids. The CDR3 loop reads CASNQPGQGLGETQYF. The CDR3 DNA follows: TGTGCCAGCAACCAGCCCGGACAGGGTTTGGGAGAGACCCAGTACTTC.

The chain has TRBV12-5 and TRBJ2-7; D ambiguous. V dropped 0 bases and J dropped 0 bases, with 9 bases sitting between them. Germline V gene data show CDR1 as LGHNT and CDR2 as FRNRAP. The CDR3 runs to 15 residues. In DNA, the CDR3 is TGTGCTAGTGGTTTGGTAAAACACACCTCCTACGAGCAGTACTTC. It encodes CASGLVKHTSYEQYF.

This clone occurred many times. The genes are TRBV6-6 and TRBJ2-7; 7 bases align to TRBD1. This CDR3 spans 11 amino acids. CDR1 MNHNY and CDR2 SVGAGI come from the germline V gene (reference sequence). J was trimmed by 8 bases and V by 5 bases; bases with no gene match: 3. DNA of the CDR3: TGTGCCAGCAGTCCAGGGGGAAAGCAGTACTTC. Amino acids: CASSPGGKQYF.

The J gene is TRBJ2-4, the V gene TRBV27; no clear D. The CDR3 length is 13 residues. The V and J ends lost 4 bases and 2 bases respectively, with 6 bases between them. Germline CDR1 reads MNHEY; CDR2 reads SMNVEV (reference sequence). CDR3 in amino acids: CASSSSSKNIQYF. Here the CDR3 DNA reads TGTGCCAGCAGTTCCAGTTCCAAAAACATTCAGTACTTC.

The rearrangement uses TRBV29-1 and TRBJ2-5; 14 bases are a match to TRBD2. Germline V lookup: CDR1 SQVTM, CDR2 ANQGSEA. This CDR3 contains 13 residues. V was clipped by 6 bases and J by 5 bases; unmatched bases: 2. The CDR3 DNA follows: TGCAGCGTAGGACTAGCGGGGGGTGAGACCCAGTACTTC. Translating gives CSVGLAGGETQYF.

This chain links TRBV2 with TRBJ1-2; a possible D gene is TRBD1 (5 bases). V dropped 7 bases and J dropped 7 bases, with 19 bases sitting between them. Looked up from germline, CDR1 is SNHLY and CDR2 is FYNNEI. The CDR3 length is 14 residues. CDR3 in amino acids: CASTRGQLRGGYTF. As DNA, the CDR3 is TGTGCCAGCACTAGGGGTCAACTAAGGGGTGGCTACACCTTC.

This chain uses TRBV5-1 with TRBJ2-5, with TRBD2 matching 11 bases. Germline V lookup: CDR1 SGHRS, CDR2 YFSETQ. Trimming at V came to 4 bases and at J to 3 bases, leaving 8 bases not matched to a gene. The CDR3 extends over 16 amino acids. The CDR3 DNA sequence: TGCGCCAGCAGCCTAACCGGGACTAGCGGTGAAGAGACCCAGTACTTC. Protein: CASSLTGTSGEETQYF.